The rows below give T cell receptor beta chains drawn from one sample of a study of low-dose radiotherapy and immunotherapy resistance in tumors. TCRdb re-called the reads with MiXCR, one entry per CDR3 protein. The table records around 100,000 distinct CDR3 sequences, roughly 20% of them present only once. This material consisted of PBMCs, taken after low-dose radiotherapy plus immunotherapy. The receptor source for this set is a male donor with prostate cancer. The CDR3 runs from the conserved cysteine through the conserved F or W. The order of the fields is J gene, V gene, D gene, clone size, CDR3 DNA, CDR3 protein. A D gene is named only where the DNA matches it firmly. The listing skips clone size in some rows; elsewhere it reads once, few, many or a size class.

J gene: TRBJ1-5; V gene: TRBV6-2/TRBV6-3; D gene: TRBD1; clone size: many; CDR3 DNA: TGTGCCAGCAGGGAAAGACAGGGGCTGGGAGCCCAGCATTTT; CDR3 protein: CASRERQGLGAQHF
J gene: TRBJ2-7; V gene: TRBV7-9; D gene: .; clone size: many; CDR3 DNA: TGTGCCAGCAGCCCGAGGGGATACGAGCAGTACTTC; CDR3 protein: CASSPRGYEQYF
J gene: TRBJ2-1; V gene: TRBV27; D gene: .; clone size: .; CDR3 DNA: TGTGCCAGCAGTTGGGCAGGGGACACCTACAATGGGCAGTTCTTC; CDR3 protein: CASSWAGDTYNGQFF
J gene: TRBJ2-4; V gene: TRBV5-6; D gene: .; clone size: many; CDR3 DNA: TGTGCCAGCAGCTCCCCCCCTACAGCCAAAAACATTCAGTACTTC; CDR3 protein: CASSSPPTAKNIQYF
J gene: TRBJ1-3; V gene: TRBV18; D gene: .; clone size: many; CDR3 DNA: TGTGCCAGCTCACCGAACTCTGGAAACACCATATATTTT; CDR3 protein: CASSPNSGNTIYF
J gene: TRBJ2-5; V gene: TRBV20-1; D gene: TRBD2; clone size: many; CDR3 DNA: TGCAGTGGGGGGGGGTACCAAGAGACCCAGTACTTC; CDR3 protein: CSGGGYQETQYF
J gene: TRBJ2-6; V gene: TRBV5-1; D gene: TRBD1; clone size: many; CDR3 DNA: TGCGCCAGCAGCGCGGGACAGGGACCATCTGGGGCCAACGTCCTGACTTTC; CDR3 protein: CASSAGQGPSGANVLTF
J gene: TRBJ1-2; V gene: TRBV2; D gene: TRBD1; clone size: many; CDR3 DNA: TGTGCCAGCACCATTCTGGGACAGGGGTATGGCTACACCTTC; CDR3 protein: CASTILGQGYGYTF
J gene: TRBJ2-2; V gene: TRBV5-1; D gene: .; clone size: many; CDR3 DNA: TGCGCCAGCAGCTTGGAGGGTCGACTGGCCGGGGAGCTGTTTTTT; CDR3 protein: CASSLEGRLAGELFF
J gene: TRBJ1-1; V gene: TRBV12-3/TRBV12-4; D gene: .; clone size: many; CDR3 DNA: TGTGCCAGCAGTTTAGACAGGTACACTGAAGCTTTCTTT; CDR3 protein: CASSLDRYTEAFF
J gene: TRBJ2-1; V gene: TRBV12-3/TRBV12-4; D gene: .; clone size: many; CDR3 DNA: TGTGCCATCCGGAGGGGCTACCCTCAGTCCTACAATGAGCAGTTCTTC; CDR3 protein: CAIRRGYPQSYNEQFF
J gene: TRBJ2-5; V gene: TRBV2; D gene: .; clone size: many; CDR3 DNA: TGTGCCAGCAGAACGGGCAGCGGTTGGGAGACCCAGTACTTC; CDR3 protein: CASRTGSGWETQYF
J gene: TRBJ2-1; V gene: TRBV29-1; D gene: TRBD2; clone size: many; CDR3 DNA: TGCAGCGTGGGGGGACTAGCGGGGGTCGGCAATGAGCAGTTCTTC; CDR3 protein: CSVGGLAGVGNEQFF
J gene: TRBJ2-1; V gene: TRBV5-1; D gene: .; clone size: many; CDR3 DNA: TGCGCCAGCAGCCTTGGACCCACGAACTCCTACAATGAGCAGTTCTTC; CDR3 protein: CASSLGPTNSYNEQFF
J gene: TRBJ2-2; V gene: TRBV20-1; D gene: .; clone size: many; CDR3 DNA: TGCAGTGCTAGAGACGCCGGCAGCACCGGGGAGCTGTTTTTT; CDR3 protein: CSARDAGSTGELFF
J gene: TRBJ2-7; V gene: TRBV6-1; D gene: .; clone size: many; CDR3 DNA: TGTGCCAGCAGTCCTCCTCGACAGTACTACGAGCAGTACTTC; CDR3 protein: CASSPPRQYYEQYF
J gene: TRBJ2-3; V gene: TRBV3-1; D gene: .; clone size: many; CDR3 DNA: TGTGCCAGCAGCATGAGGACAGATACGCAGTATTTT; CDR3 protein: CASSMRTDTQYF
J gene: TRBJ1-3; V gene: TRBV28; D gene: .; clone size: .; CDR3 DNA: TGTGCCAGCAAGCACGGCAGCTCTGGAAACACCATATATTTT; CDR3 protein: CASKHGSSGNTIYF
J gene: TRBJ2-3; V gene: TRBV18; D gene: .; clone size: many; CDR3 DNA: TGTGCCAGCTCACCAGCGGCAGGGCTAGATACGCAGTATTTT; CDR3 protein: CASSPAAGLDTQYF
J gene: TRBJ2-1; V gene: TRBV5-6; D gene: .; clone size: few; CDR3 DNA: TGTGCCAGCAGCTTGTGGGTAGCCGGGAAAACTAACAATGAGCAGTTCTTC; CDR3 protein: CASSLWVAGKTNNEQFF
J gene: TRBJ1-1; V gene: TRBV19; D gene: TRBD1; clone size: many; CDR3 DNA: TGTGCCAGTAGTATAGGCCCGGGACAGGGGAGGAACGCTGAAGCTTTCTTT; CDR3 protein: CASSIGPGQGRNAEAFF
J gene: TRBJ2-2; V gene: TRBV20-1; D gene: .; clone size: .; CDR3 DNA: TGCAGTGCTAGAGATTCTATAGGCGGGGGCGACACCGGGGAGCTGTTTTTT; CDR3 protein: CSARDSIGGGDTGELFF
J gene: TRBJ1-4; V gene: TRBV18; D gene: .; clone size: many; CDR3 DNA: TGTGCCAGCTCACAACTCCAGGCTCCCCAAGAAAAACTGTTTTTT; CDR3 protein: CASSQLQAPQEKLFF
J gene: TRBJ1-1; V gene: TRBV13; D gene: .; clone size: many; CDR3 DNA: TGTGCCAGCACCTTAGAATACGGCACTGAAGCTTTCTTT; CDR3 protein: CASTLEYGTEAFF
J gene: TRBJ2-1; V gene: TRBV18; D gene: TRBD2; clone size: many; CDR3 DNA: TGTGCCAGCTCCCCTCGAAGCGCTAGCGGGGAGGATGAGCAGTTCTTC; CDR3 protein: CASSPRSASGEDEQFF
J gene: TRBJ1-5; V gene: TRBV16; D gene: .; clone size: many; CDR3 DNA: TGTGCCAGCAGCGGGGACGAGGATACTAGCAATCAGCCCCAGCATTTT; CDR3 protein: CASSGDEDTSNQPQHF
J gene: TRBJ2-3; V gene: TRBV27; D gene: TRBD2; clone size: .; CDR3 DNA: TGTGCCAGCAGACCAAACGGGAGGGTTGGCACAGATACGCAGTATTTT; CDR3 protein: CASRPNGRVGTDTQYF
J gene: TRBJ2-3; V gene: TRBV10-3; D gene: TRBD2; clone size: many; CDR3 DNA: TGTGCCATCGGGACTAGCGGGACCATACGCACAGATACGCAGTATTTT; CDR3 protein: CAIGTSGTIRTDTQYF
J gene: TRBJ1-1; V gene: TRBV29-1; D gene: .; clone size: many; CDR3 DNA: TGCAGCGTTGAAGACCACAGGGAGACGGCTTTCTTT; CDR3 protein: CSVEDHRETAFF
J gene: TRBJ2-7; V gene: TRBV27; D gene: TRBD2; clone size: many; CDR3 DNA: TGTGCCAGCAGTCTAAGGACTAGCGGGGGGTCTTACGAGCAGTACTTC; CDR3 protein: CASSLRTSGGSYEQYF
J gene: TRBJ2-7; V gene: TRBV6-2/TRBV6-3; D gene: .; clone size: .; CDR3 DNA: TGTGCCAGCAGTTATGACCACGGGCAGACCTCGGTGCAGTACTTC; CDR3 protein: CASSYDHGQTSVQYF
J gene: TRBJ2-1; V gene: TRBV5-1; D gene: .; clone size: many; CDR3 DNA: TGCGCCAGCAGCTTGGGGCAGGGCGGATACAATGAGCAGTTCTTC; CDR3 protein: CASSLGQGGYNEQFF
J gene: TRBJ1-3; V gene: TRBV2; D gene: .; clone size: .; CDR3 DNA: TGTGCCAGCAGTGAAGGGCAGGTCCTCGGAAACACCATATATTTT; CDR3 protein: CASSEGQVLGNTIYF
J gene: TRBJ2-7; V gene: TRBV20-1; D gene: TRBD2; clone size: many; CDR3 DNA: TGCAGTGCCCCTAGCGGGGGCTTATACGAGCAGTACTTC; CDR3 protein: CSAPSGGLYEQYF
J gene: TRBJ2-2; V gene: TRBV18; D gene: .; clone size: many; CDR3 DNA: TGTGCCAGCTCAACAGTGAACACCGGGGAGCTGTTTTTT; CDR3 protein: CASSTVNTGELFF
J gene: TRBJ2-2; V gene: TRBV5-5; D gene: .; clone size: many; CDR3 DNA: TGTGCCAGCAGCTTTTCCCGTTCCCATCAGAACACCGGGGAGCTGTTTTTT; CDR3 protein: CASSFSRSHQNTGELFF
J gene: TRBJ2-7; V gene: TRBV7-8; D gene: TRBD1; clone size: many; CDR3 DNA: TGTGCCAGCAGCGGGGCCGGGACAGGGGCCGGCGAGCAGTACTTC; CDR3 protein: CASSGAGTGAGEQYF
J gene: TRBJ1-1; V gene: TRBV6-1; D gene: .; clone size: .; CDR3 DNA: TGTGCCAGCGCCGTCGGCATTGGGACTGAAGCTTTCTTT; CDR3 protein: CASAVGIGTEAFF
J gene: TRBJ2-5; V gene: TRBV20-1; D gene: .; clone size: many; CDR3 DNA: TGCAGTGCTAGGTCGGGCGCGGGGGCCCGTCTTGGGACCCAGTACTTC; CDR3 protein: CSARSGAGARLGTQYF
J gene: TRBJ1-6; V gene: TRBV19; D gene: TRBD1; clone size: many; CDR3 DNA: TGTGCCAGTACGGACAGGGGGCTTAATTCACCCCTCCACTTT; CDR3 protein: CASTDRGLNSPLHF
J gene: TRBJ2-7; V gene: TRBV20-1; D gene: TRBD2; clone size: many; CDR3 DNA: TGCAGTGCCTCGACTAGCCGAACCTACGAGCAGTACTTC; CDR3 protein: CSASTSRTYEQYF